This T cell receptor beta chain was sequenced in a study of blood T cell repertoires in COVID-19. As originally analysed: Amplified reference gene primers provided the basis for estimating nucleated cell counts. Some clones are missing from TCRdb's copy, which holds only in-frame ones; the method was immunoSEQ multiplex PCR. V and J calls and clone size are copied from that table; D and trimming were computed from the DNA. The profile shows 140,000 to 150,000 clones, approximately 88% of them singletons. CDR3 length: 14 residues. The germline gives CDR1 SGHTA, CDR2 FQGNSA. This clone showed up just once. Sequence at one end of the junction differs from germline and may be a read error.

What was sequenced was peripheral blood. The origin of this receptor is a man aged 60 to 69 with active or convalescent COVID-19. The chain uses TRBV7-2 and TRBJ2-3, with a possible D match to TRBD2 (5 bases). The chain's CDR3 is CASSPRSSRDTQYF. The CDR3 region has the DNA TGTGCCAGCAGCCCTAGGTCTAGCAGAGATACGCAGTATTTT.